The clone carrying this T cell receptor (beta chain) was observed many times. Its specificity is not known. Building the TCR beta libraries relied on iRepertoire HTBI primers, and CDR3 regions underwent Arm-PCR. TCRdb reanalysed the multiplex PCR reads using MiXCR and keeps one entry per CDR3 protein. The repertoire holds a few hundred thousand distinct CDR3 sequences, roughly 24% seen once, with around 30% in the top ten. The record originates from a study of regulatory T cells in long-lasting Graves disease. V lost 4 bases and J lost 4, with 8 bases in between. Germline assignment: CDR1 SGDLS and CDR2 YYNGEE. The CDR3 length is 12 residues. Points from the study as a whole: Among samples with persistent disease, TRBV28, TRBJ1-2 and TRBJ2-5 were favored.

Time point given: persistent/refractory GD, antithyroid drugs over 5 years with positive TRAb. The TCR library used RNA extracted from PBMCs. Sequenced here: peripheral blood mononuclear cells (PBMCs), sampled when the disease was refractory, from a patient treated with antithyroid drugs. This chain links TRBV9 with TRBJ2-5, with D hard to call. This clonotype originated in a woman aged 40 to 50 with Graves disease. The CDR3 DNA reads as TGTGCCAGCAGCTCCGGGTTAGAGACCCAGTACTTC. Translating gives CASSSGLETQYF.